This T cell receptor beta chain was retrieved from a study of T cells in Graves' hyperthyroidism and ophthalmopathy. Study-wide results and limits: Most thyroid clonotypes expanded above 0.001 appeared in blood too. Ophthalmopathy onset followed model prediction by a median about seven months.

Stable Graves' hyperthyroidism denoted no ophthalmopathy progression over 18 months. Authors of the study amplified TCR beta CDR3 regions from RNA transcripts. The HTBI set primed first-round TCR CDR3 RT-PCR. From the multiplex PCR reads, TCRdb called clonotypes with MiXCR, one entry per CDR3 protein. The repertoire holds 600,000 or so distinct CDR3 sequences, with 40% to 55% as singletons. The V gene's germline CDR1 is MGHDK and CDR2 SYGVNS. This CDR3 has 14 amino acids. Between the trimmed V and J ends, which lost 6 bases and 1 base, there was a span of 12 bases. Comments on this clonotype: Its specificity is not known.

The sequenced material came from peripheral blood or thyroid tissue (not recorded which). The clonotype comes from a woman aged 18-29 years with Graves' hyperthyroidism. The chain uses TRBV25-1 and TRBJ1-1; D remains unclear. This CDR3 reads CASSQAGKNTEAFF. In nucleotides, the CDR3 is TGTGCCAGCAGCCAAGCGGGAAAGAACACTGAAGCTTTCTTT.